One sample yielded the 11 T cell receptor beta chains listed below, sequenced in a study of blood T cell repertoires in COVID-19. TCRdb keeps only in-frame clones here, not all; method: immunoSEQ multiplex PCR. The sample has 60,000 to 75,000 clones, approximately 85% seen once; the top ten hold 18%. The sample taken for sequencing was peripheral blood. The receptors were sampled from a human donor in a cohort sampled during active COVID-19.

The rearrangement links TRBV6-2 or TRBV6-3 to TRBJ1-2; possible D gene TRBD1, 5 bases. The V end lost 2 bases, the J end lost 10 bases, and 17 bases lay between the germline ends. Germline values: CDR1 MNHEY, CDR2 SVGEGT. The CDR3 covers 14 residues. This CDR3 is CASSYTAAGSAYTF. CDR3 nucleotides: TGTGCCAGCAGTTACACGGCGGCAGGGTCTGCCTACACCTTC.

This chain joins TRBV10-3 and TRBJ1-1; D not resolved. V was cut by 11 bases and J by 0 bases, with 13 bases left in between. CDR3 length: 13 residues. Germline CDR1 ENHRY, CDR2 SYGVKD. The CDR3 protein is CALSGAMNTEAFF. For the CDR3, the DNA is TGTGCCCTCTCTGGAGCCATGAACACTGAAGCTTTCTTT.

The rearrangement joins TRBV5-4 to TRBJ2-3, with D possibly TRBD1 on 5 matching bases. Germline V gives CDR1 SGHNT, CDR2 YYREEE (reference sequence). V was pared by 1 base and J by 4 bases, with 10 bases between. The length of the CDR3 is 14 residues. CDR3 sequence: CASSLSQGADTQYF. Here the CDR3 DNA reads TGTGCCAGCAGCTTGTCGCAGGGTGCAGATACGCAGTATTTT.

This clone came up a few times. This chain uses TRBV5-4 with TRBJ1-2; D remains unclear. V shed 0 bases and J shed 8 bases, with 14 bases lying between them. The length of the CDR3 is 14 residues. The germline CDR1 and CDR2 sequences are SGHNT and YYREEE (reference sequence). The DNA for the CDR3 is TGTGCCAGCAGCTTGGGGTCAGGCCTCAGGGGCTACACCTTC. This translates into CASSLGSGLRGYTF.

This clone has only one observation. The gene calls are TRBV18 and TRBJ2-5; a weak D match, TRBD2 (5 bases). This CDR3 spans 14 amino acids. CDR1 and CDR2 (germline): KGHSH, LQKENI. Trimming pared 0 bases from V and 5 bases from J, leaving 10 bases between. The CDR3 coding sequence is TGTGCCAGCTCACCACCGACAAGGAGGGAGACCCAGTACTTC. This codes for CASSPPTRRETQYF.

The V and J genes are TRBV24-1 and TRBJ1-2; TRBD1 is a possible D gene (6 bases). CDR1 is KGHDR and CDR2 is SFDVKD in the germline V gene. V was clipped by 2 bases and J by 2 bases, with 8 bases between them. The CDR3 is 14 residues long. CDR3 in amino acids: CATSDYDRNYGYTF. For the CDR3, the DNA is TGTGCCACCAGTGATTATGACAGGAACTATGGCTACACCTTC.

The CDR3 DNA reads as TGTGCCAGCAGTTACGGGGCTAGCACAGATACGCAGTATTTT. Translation: CASSYGASTDTQYF. V is TRBV6-5 and J is TRBJ2-3, with TRBD1 as a possible D gene (5 bases). This CDR3 is 14 amino acids long. Trimming took 2 bases from V and 0 from J, leaving 6 bases between them. Germline-derived CDR1 and CDR2 are MNHEY and SVGAGI.

The chain is built from TRBV30 and TRBJ1-2; D unresolved. V lost 3 bases and J lost 2, with 7 bases in between. CDR1 is GTSNPN, CDR2 SVGIG, per germline (reference sequence). CDR3 size: 12 residues. The CDR3 bases are TGTGCCTGGAGGTTAGAGAACTATGGCTACACCTTC. Its translation: CAWRLENYGYTF.

The chain employs TRBV7-9 and TRBJ1-1; 8 nucleotides match TRBD1. The CDR3 totals 13 residues. Germline V gene sequence: CDR1 SEHNR, CDR2 FQNEAQ (reference sequence). V trimming: 7 bases; J trimming: 4 bases; junction bases outside the gene matches: 5. The CDR3 nucleotides are TGTGCCAGCACAGGGGGCTCGGGCACTGAAGCTTTCTTT. It is translated as CASTGGSGTEAFF.

The rearrangement joins TRBV7-2 to TRBJ2-7; 10 bases are a match to TRBD2. The CDR3 consists of 14 residues. V gave up 5 bases and J gave up 4 bases; unmatched junction bases: 5. From germline, CDR1 is SGHTA and CDR2 FQGNSA. Written as DNA, the CDR3 is TGTGCCAGCAGCACGAGCGGGGGGGGGTACGAGCAGTACTTC. It specifies CASSTSGGGYEQYF.

This clone was observed a few times. This sequence joins TRBV27 and TRBJ1-5, with a tentative D call TRBD1 (6 bases). The CDR3 length is 18 residues. Deletions cut 5 bases from V and 4 bases from J, with 24 bases between. Germline lookup yields CDR1 MNHEY and CDR2 SMNVEV (reference sequence). Here the CDR3 reads CASSPVGGPSPANQPQHF. The CDR3 DNA is TGTGCCAGCAGTCCGGTCGGGGGGCCATCCCCCGCAAATCAGCCCCAGCATTTT.